The 28 T cell receptor beta chains given below trace back to one sample, sequenced in a study of T cell responses to AZD1222 COVID-19 vaccine. Generated by immunoSEQ multiplex PCR, the TCRdb table keeps only in-frame clones and is missing some. The table lists fewer than 85,000 clones, roughly 85% of them singletons. This material consisted of peripheral blood, taken 28 days after the second AZD1222 dose. These receptors were obtained from an adult who received the AZD1222 COVID-19 vaccine.

This sequence joins TRBV27 and TRBJ2-3, with unresolved D. This CDR3 comprises 13 residues. Germline assignment: CDR1 MNHEY and CDR2 SMNVEV (reference sequence). V lost 2 bases, J lost 3 bases, and 6 bases lay in between. This CDR3 reads CASSLQVTDTQYF. The CDR3, as DNA: TGTGCCAGCAGTTTACAGGTAACAGATACGCAGTATTTT.

The chain couples TRBV7-9 to TRBJ2-3; D possibly uses TRBD1 or TRBD2 (6 bases each). The CDR3 consists of 14 residues. V was trimmed by 4 bases and J by 7 bases, leaving 15 bases between them. From germline, CDR1 is SEHNR and CDR2 FQNEAQ (reference sequence). CDR3: CASSSGGQGYTQYF. The CDR3 coding sequence is TGTGCCAGCAGCTCCGGAGGGCAGGGGTATACGCAGTATTTT.

V and J are TRBV11-2 and TRBJ2-5; 10 bases match TRBD2. CDR1 and CDR2 (germline): SGHAT, FQNNGV. The CDR3 covers 17 residues. The V gene end was trimmed by 3 bases and the J gene end by 2 bases; junction bases not matched to a gene: 9. The CDR3 region is CASSFGPSGRLQETQYF. The CDR3 nucleotides read TGTGCCAGCAGCTTCGGGCCTAGCGGGAGATTACAAGAGACCCAGTACTTC.

As to this clone: Other DNA sequences within the sample encode an identical CDR3. The rearrangement joins TRBV18 to TRBJ1-5; TRBD1 matches 8 bases. Germline CDR1 and CDR2: KGHSH and LQKENI. The CDR3 length is 15 residues. The trim removed 2 bases at V and 2 bases at J, leaving 2 bases unmatched. The CDR3 region has the DNA TGTGCCAGCTCACCAGGACAGGGAGGCAATCAGCCCCAGCATTTT. It encodes CASSPGQGGNQPQHF.

The chain recombines TRBV5-5 with TRBJ2-2, with 9 bases aligning to TRBD1. The length of the CDR3 is 15 residues. Germline V gene sequence: CDR1 SGHKS, CDR2 YYEKEE (reference sequence). Trimming cost V 3 bases and J 3 bases; bases outside gene matches: 3. The DNA of the CDR3 is TGTGCCAGCAGCTCAAGGACAGGGGACACCGGGGAGCTGTTTTTT. Amino acids: CASSSRTGDTGELFF. Full variable domain (rest looked up from reference TRBV5-5 and TRBJ2-2): DAGVTQSPTHLIKTRGQQVTLRCSPISGHKSVSWYQQVLGQGPQFIFQYYEKEERGRGNFPDRFSARQFPNYSSELNVNALLLGDSALYLCASSSRTGDTGELFFGEGSRLTVL.

This clone was observed a few times. This chain uses TRBV7-9 with TRBJ2-7; TRBD2 agrees at 13 bases. The V gene's germline CDR1 is SEHNR and CDR2 FQNEAQ (reference sequence). V shed 3 bases and J 3 bases; nucleotides not matched to a gene: 2. The CDR3 extends over 15 amino acids. This chain's CDR3 is CASSLGLAGIYEQYF. The DNA of the CDR3 is TGTGCCAGCAGCTTGGGACTAGCGGGAATCTACGAGCAGTACTTC.

There are a few counts of this clone. The J gene is TRBJ1-1, the V gene TRBV28; 7 bases fit TRBD1. Per germline, CDR1 MDHEN and CDR2 SYDVKM. This CDR3 spans 15 amino acids. V dropped 5 bases and J dropped 2; count of bases not matched to a gene: 8. As DNA, the CDR3 is TGTGCCAGCAGTACGGCGGGACAGAGTAACACTGAAGCTTTCTTT. It translates to CASSTAGQSNTEAFF. The variable domain in full, completed from reference TRBV28 and TRBJ1-1, reads DVKVTQSSRYLVKRTGEKVFLECVQDMDHENMFWYRQDPGLGLRLIYFSYDVKMKEKGDIPEGYSVSREKKERFSLILESASTNQTSMYLCASSTAGQSNTEAFFGQGTRLTVV.

The V and J genes are TRBV28 and TRBJ1-2; no reliable D call. Per the germline V gene, CDR1 is MDHEN and CDR2 is SYDVKM. This CDR3 is built from 14 residues. V was clipped by 5 bases and J by 8 bases, with 18 bases between them. This CDR3 reads CASSPQAALGGYTF. The CDR3 bases are TGTGCCAGCAGTCCCCAAGCGGCCCTGGGCGGCTACACCTTC.

The gene calls are TRBV20-1 and TRBJ1-2; 7 nucleotides agree with TRBD1. Germline loops: CDR1 DFQATT, CDR2 SNEGSKA (reference sequence). J gave up 4 bases and V 4 bases, and 9 bases lay outside the gene matches. The CDR3 sequence is 14 residues long. In DNA form, the CDR3 reads TGCAGTGCTACTGAACAGGGGCCCTTCTATGGCTACACCTTC. As protein: CSATEQGPFYGYTF.

V gene TRBV19 combines with J gene TRBJ1-1; D remains ambiguous. The V gene's germline CDR1 is LNHDA and CDR2 SQIVND (reference sequence). Trimming took 5 bases from V and 0 from J, leaving 16 bases between them. CDR3 length: 16 residues. CDR3 nucleotides: TGTGCCAGTAGTGTCCGTAGTGGCCAAATGAACACTGAAGCTTTCTTT. Translating gives CASSVRSGQMNTEAFF.

J is TRBJ2-1 and V is TRBV27; 7 bases match TRBD2. This CDR3 is built from 15 residues. Germline V gene lookup returns CDR1 MNHEY and CDR2 SMNVEV (reference sequence). Germline trimming cut 2 bases from V and 6 bases from J; bases unmatched to any gene: 7. The CDR3 reads CASSLGLDVGNEQFF. The CDR3 nucleotides read TGTGCCAGCAGTTTAGGACTAGATGTGGGCAATGAGCAGTTCTTC.

The chain couples TRBV10-3 to TRBJ1-6; D remains unclear. CDR3 size: 15 residues. CDR1 ENHRY and CDR2 SYGVKD come from the germline V gene. V shed 0 bases and J shed 5 bases, with 8 bases lying between them. The CDR3 sequence is CAISESEADNSPLHF. The CDR3 DNA sequence: TGTGCCATCAGTGAGTCTGAGGCAGATAATTCACCCCTCCACTTT.

This chain joins TRBV18 and TRBJ2-5, with 9 bases fitting TRBD2. Trimming removed 5 bases from V and 7 bases from J; junction bases left unmatched: 5. The V gene's germline CDR1 is KGHSH and CDR2 LQKENI. The CDR3 length is 13 residues. In DNA, the CDR3 is TGTGCCAGCTCAGTCGGAGCGGGGGGGACCCAGTACTTC. This sequence encodes CASSVGAGGTQYF.

This sequence joins TRBV28 and TRBJ2-3; the D gene is possibly TRBD1 (6 bases). CDR1 is MDHEN, CDR2 SYDVKM, per germline. V lost 6 bases and J 1 base, leaving 23 bases between the germline ends. The CDR3 runs 18 residues. The CDR3 coding sequence is TGTGCCAGCAGCCTCAGGGGTTTAGGCCGTCCTGGCACAGATACGCAGTATTTT. Translation: CASSLRGLGRPGTDTQYF.

This chain connects TRBV4-2 to TRBJ1-4; D is undetermined. Germline CDR1 LGHNA, CDR2 YNFKEQ. Between the trimmed V and J ends, which lost 0 bases and 4 bases, there was a span of 6 bases. This CDR3 spans 14 amino acids. The CDR3 nucleotides read TGTGCCAGCAGCCAAGATCTCGGTAATGAAAAACTGTTTTTT. Protein product: CASSQDLGNEKLFF.

Here the CDR3 DNA reads TGCGCCAGCAGCCAACAGGGTGAGCAGTTCTTC. It encodes CASSQQGEQFF. The rearrangement joins TRBV5-1 to TRBJ2-1, with D perhaps TRBD1 (6 bases). Germline V gene sequence: CDR1 SGHRS, CDR2 YFSETQ. This CDR3 is 11 amino acids long. Trimming left V 4 bases short and J 9 bases short, with 8 bases between.

The V gene is TRBV10-3, the J gene TRBJ1-5; possible D gene TRBD1, 5 bases. Germline V gene data show CDR1 as ENHRY and CDR2 as SYGVKD. This CDR3 is 14 amino acids long. The V gene lost 9 bases and the J gene lost 1 base, with 13 bases spanning the gap. CDR3 bases: TGTGCCATTCAACAGGAGTTCAGCAATCAGCCCCAGCATTTT. Encoded protein: CAIQQEFSNQPQHF.

CDR3 loop: CASSLFSPGQGNEQFF. DNA of the CDR3: TGTGCCAGCAGTTTATTCTCCCCGGGACAGGGGAATGAGCAGTTCTTC. V is TRBV27 and J is TRBJ2-1; 10 bases are shared with TRBD1. V lost 1 base to trimming and J lost 7 bases; unmatched junction nucleotides: 7. This CDR3 contains 16 residues. Per the germline V gene, CDR1 is MNHEY and CDR2 is SMNVEV (reference sequence).

CDR3 protein: CASSPLQTMNTEAFF. Here the CDR3 DNA reads TGTGCCAGCAGTCCTCTACAGACCATGAACACTGAAGCTTTCTTT. The chain couples TRBV7-9 to TRBJ1-1; D is unresolved. The germline V gene has CDR1 SEHNR and CDR2 FQNEAQ (reference sequence). This CDR3 has 15 residues. V was pared by 6 bases and J by 0 bases, with 14 bases between.

CDR3 region: CASTSDTQYF. In nucleotides, the CDR3 is TGTGCCAGCACTTCAGATACGCAGTATTTT. V is TRBV27 and J is TRBJ2-3; D unclear. The CDR3 spans 10 residues. Trimming left V 7 bases short and J 4 bases short, with 3 bases between. CDR1 MNHEY and CDR2 SMNVEV come from the germline V gene (reference sequence).

The V gene is TRBV7-2, the J gene TRBJ1-4; the match to TRBD1 covers 9 bases. CDR3 size: 19 residues. In germline, CDR1 is SGHTA, CDR2 FQGNSA. Trimming at V came to 4 bases and at J to 0 bases, leaving 12 bases not matched to a gene. CDR3 loop: CASSSGGQGRFATNEKLFF. The CDR3 region has the DNA TGTGCCAGCAGCTCAGGCGGACAGGGGCGGTTTGCAACTAATGAAAAACTGTTTTTT. Variable domain in full (rest from reference TRBV7-2 and TRBJ1-4): GAGVSQSPSNKVTEKGKDVELRCDPISGHTALYWYRQSLGQGLEFLIYFQGNSAPDKSGLPSDRFSAERTGGSVSTLTIQRTQQEDSAVYLCASSSGGQGRFATNEKLFFGSGTQLSVL.

The CDR3 nucleotides read TGTGCCAGCAGTTACGGTGGTGGGGAGACCCAGTACTTC. As protein: CASSYGGGETQYF. The chain links TRBV6-9 to TRBJ2-5; the D is unclear. V was pared by 3 bases and J by 5 bases, with 10 bases between. Germline CDR1 reads MNHGY; CDR2 reads SVAAGI. The CDR3 is 13 amino acids.

The rearrangement links TRBV2 to TRBJ2-5, with D possibly being TRBD2 (5 bases). Germline V lookup: CDR1 SNHLY, CDR2 FYNNEI. This CDR3 has 14 residues. Trimming pared 6 bases from V and 2 bases from J, leaving 13 bases between. The CDR3 region is CASRRSGLQETQYF. The CDR3 DNA sequence: TGTGCCAGCAGGAGGAGCGGCCTTCAAGAGACCCAGTACTTC.

CDR3 loop: CASSLGLGEADTQYF. The CDR3 nucleotides read TGTGCCAGCAGCCTAGGACTAGGAGAGGCAGATACGCAGTATTTT. The chain is built from TRBV7-3 and TRBJ2-3; TRBD2 agrees at 7 bases. J gave up 4 bases and V 5 bases, and 9 bases lay outside the gene matches. The CDR3 has 15 amino acids. CDR1 is SGHTA, CDR2 FQGTGA, per germline.

The rearrangement uses TRBV27 and TRBJ2-2; D is perhaps TRBD1 or TRBD2 (5 bases each). V lost 5 bases, J lost 7 bases, and 23 bases lay in between. Germline V gene sequence: CDR1 MNHEY, CDR2 SMNVEV (reference sequence). The CDR3 totals 17 residues. The CDR3 nucleotides are TGTGCCAGCAGTCCGCCGGGACCCCCAGGGCTAAACGGGGAGCTGTTTTTT. Residues: CASSPPGPPGLNGELFF.

The V call is TRBV5-3, the J call TRBJ1-1, with 8 bases that match TRBD1. Being an ORF, TRBV5-3 has a function that is uncertain. This CDR3 has 16 amino acids. V lost 4 bases and J lost 0; bases outside the gene matches: 8. The CDR3 reads CARSPWTGLMNTEAFF. CDR3 nucleotides: TGTGCCAGAAGCCCTTGGACAGGGCTTATGAACACTGAAGCTTTCTTT.

This chain uses TRBV28 with TRBJ1-2; D remains ambiguous. Per germline, CDR1 MDHEN and CDR2 SYDVKM. The CDR3 is 14 amino acids. Trimming took off 2 bases at V and 4 bases at J, with 11 bases between the two ends. The CDR3 is CASSLINGLYGYTF. The CDR3 DNA sequence: TGTGCCAGCAGTTTAATTAACGGCCTCTATGGCTACACCTTC.

The chain carries TRBV7-2 and TRBJ2-5, with 9 bases identical to TRBD2. This CDR3 has 16 residues. The germline V gene has CDR1 SGHTA and CDR2 FQGNSA. V trimming: 1 base; J trimming: 4 bases; junction bases outside the gene matches: 7. The CDR3 protein is CASSLVGLASGETQYF. The CDR3 nucleotides read TGTGCCAGCAGCTTAGTCGGACTAGCGAGTGGAGAGACCCAGTACTTC.